This T cell receptor (beta chain) was identified in a study of OX40 agonist ivuxolimab in advanced cancers. Study-wide points: Averaging showed that CD8+ T cells had more expanded clones than CD4+ did.

Trimming took 2 bases from V and 0 from J, leaving 9 bases between them. Per germline, CDR1 MNHNY and CDR2 SVGAGI (reference sequence). This CDR3 has 15 residues. Generated by immunoSEQ multiplex PCR, the TCRdb table keeps only in-frame clones and is missing some. Here the sample spans around 50,000 clones, 85% to 90% being singletons. In regard to this clone: No antigen is known for it.

The chain combines TRBV6-6 with TRBJ2-3; D is unclear. The sample was CD4+ or CD8+ T cells sorted from blood, taken in a trial of the OX40 agonist ivuxolimab. This receptor was identified in an adult with an advanced solid tumor such as melanoma, head and neck, liver or kidney cancer. CDR3: CASSYGGSSTDTQYF. The CDR3 nucleotides are TGTGCCAGCAGTTACGGTGGTTCTAGCACAGATACGCAGTATTTT.